This T cell receptor (beta chain) was documented in a study of regulatory T cells in long-lasting Graves disease. Germline V CDR1 and CDR2: SGHAT, FQNNGV. This CDR3 spans 16 amino acids. V lost 5 bases to trimming and J lost 3 bases; unmatched junction nucleotides: 9. Broader study findings: Thyroid tissue was not sampled; only peripheral blood was. Small sample size may have lowered accuracy. Persistent disease favored TRBV28, TRBJ1-2 and TRBJ2-5.

Through Arm-PCR of CDR3 regions and iRepertoire HTBI primers, TCR beta libraries were built. One entry per CDR3 protein results from TCRdb running MiXCR on the multiplex PCR reads. The sample includes approximately 400,000 distinct CDR3 sequences, roughly 25% of them seen just once. Worth noting for this clonotype: Antigen: not known.

Sample time point: persistent/refractory GD, antithyroid drugs over 5 years with positive TRAb. From PBMCs, RNA was extracted and then used to make the TCR library. The chain links TRBV11-2 to TRBJ2-7, with 11 bases that match TRBD2. The sample in question was peripheral blood mononuclear cells (PBMCs), obtained when the disease was refractory, from a patient treated with antithyroid drugs. The clonotype comes from a woman aged 40 to 50 with Graves disease. The chain's CDR3 is CASSAGQGLADYEQYF. The CDR3 nucleotides read TGTGCCAGCAGCGCAGGTCAGGGACTAGCGGACTACGAGCAGTACTTC.